This T cell receptor (beta chain) appears in the sequencing data of a study of metastatic and nonmetastatic thyroid tumors. Study-level background: Repertoires were compared across blood and tumor or nodule tissue from malignant and benign thyroid patients. Notes on the study in general: Relative to benign nodules, malignant thyroid tumors were reportedly characterized by significantly elevated TCR beta diversity in blood and tumor.

Germline CDR1 is MDHEN and CDR2 is SYDVKM. V lost 10 bases and J 3 bases, leaving 15 bases between the germline ends. CDR3 size: 13 residues. In this sample, this clone is medium-sized (0.01 to 0.1%). Its antigen is still unknown. In the original analysis: Built for papillary thyroid cancer, a distant-metastasis classifier drew on CDR3 differences across clinicopathological groups. TCRdb re-called the PCR reads through MiXCR. TCRdb, not the original authors, processed these V and J calls. The data show roughly 20,000 clones, 34% seen once. None of the patients had undergone any treatment ahead of thyroid surgery.

The chain carries TRBV28 and TRBJ2-5, with D maybe TRBD1 (7 bases). The clonotype originates from a female donor with papillary thyroid cancer or a benign thyroid nodule (not recorded which). Some clones in this sample may be carry-over from other donors' samples. Sequencing input: tumor tissue. The CDR3 coding sequence is TGTGCCACGGCCGACAGGGAGGAAGAGACCCAGTACTTC. Its translation is CATADREEETQYF.